The 10 T cell receptor beta chains listed next were all sequenced from one sample in a study of cytomegalovirus exposure and HLA in healthy donors (dated by TCRdb to 2015 to 2018). Libraries were constructed by the immunoSEQ multiplex PCR assay. For the multiplex PCR, a mixture combining 60 forward primers for TCR Vbeta segments and 13 reverse primers for TCR Jbeta segments was used. TCRdb holds this immuneACCESS table with in-frame rearrangements only. Some clones are missing; in checked studies, unresolved V genes explain under half, and the rest has no known cause. The sample table shows about 120,000 clones, and 70% to 80% are seen once. 12% of the sample is in the top ten clones. The material sequenced was PBMCs. The receptor set was obtained from a middle-aged woman in good health and CMV-seropositive.

This chain joins TRBV5-1 and TRBJ2-6, with D hard to call. The CDR3 has 15 residues. The V end lost 4 bases, the J end lost 2 bases, and 10 bases lay between the germline ends. Germline V gene sequence: CDR1 SGHRS, CDR2 YFSETQ. The DNA for the CDR3 is TGCGCCAGCAGCGCCGTTGGGCCTGGGGCCAACGTCCTGACTTTC. It translates to CASSAVGPGANVLTF.

J is TRBJ1-2 and V is TRBV7-9; D gene unclear. Germline assignment: CDR1 SEHNR and CDR2 FQNEAQ (reference sequence). The CDR3 covers 13 residues. V lost 5 bases and J 4 bases, leaving 11 bases between the germline ends. CDR3 amino acids: CASSPDGFYGYTF. The CDR3, as DNA: TGTGCCAGCAGCCCCGACGGGTTCTATGGCTACACCTTC.

The chain carries TRBV30 and TRBJ1-3, with D uncertain. Germline V gene lookup returns CDR1 GTSNPN and CDR2 SVGIG (reference sequence). CDR3 size: 14 residues. V was shortened by 5 bases and J by 4 bases, with 15 bases between the two germline ends. Here the CDR3 DNA reads TGTGCCTGGGGAGCACGGGAGTTAGGAAACACCATATATTTT. Translated, it gives CAWGARELGNTIYF.

Only a few counts were recorded for this clone. V usage is TRBV6-1 and J usage is TRBJ2-7; tentatively, D is TRBD2 (5 bases). The CDR3 runs to 15 residues. V lost 2 bases to trimming and J lost 3 bases, with 14 bases between them. Per the germline V gene, CDR1 is MNHNS and CDR2 is SASEGT. The CDR3 nucleotides are TGTGCCAGCAGTGAATATTCGGGGTGGCTCTACGAGCAGTACTTC. This sequence encodes CASSEYSGWLYEQYF.

This clone has a count of ten or more. Other DNA variants within this sample encode the same CDR3. The genes are TRBV5-6 and TRBJ2-5, with D possibly TRBD2 on 6 matching bases. Germline CDR1 is SGHDT and CDR2 is YYEEEE. This CDR3 contains 13 residues. V dropped 0 bases and J dropped 5 bases, with 8 bases sitting between them. The CDR3 DNA follows: TGTGCCAGCAGCTTGGCGGGGGTGGAGACCCAGTACTTC. Its translation is CASSLAGVETQYF.

This chain uses TRBV5-1 with TRBJ2-2; 13 nucleotides match TRBD2. Germline V lookup: CDR1 SGHRS, CDR2 YFSETQ. Trimming at V came to 4 bases and at J to 7 bases, leaving 10 bases not matched to a gene. The CDR3 extends over 17 amino acids. CDR3 amino acids: CASSLGLAGVWSGELFF. The DNA of the CDR3 is TGCGCCAGCAGCCTCGGACTAGCGGGGGTCTGGAGCGGGGAGCTGTTTTTT.

This sequence joins TRBV6-1 and TRBJ2-2; D possibly corresponds to TRBD2 (6 bases). V lost 8 bases and J lost 1, with 11 bases in between. Germline CDR1 and CDR2: MNHNS and SASEGT. The CDR3 extends over 14 amino acids. The CDR3 region is CASSRRENTGELFF. The CDR3 DNA reads as TGTGCCAGCTCTCGGCGGGAGAACACCGGGGAGCTGTTTTTT.

This clone was detected a few times. Here the CDR3 DNA reads TGTGCCAGCAGTAGCCGAGCGGGCTACGAGCAGTACTTC. Its protein is CASSSRAGYEQYF. The gene calls are TRBV6-5 and TRBJ2-7, with D perhaps matching TRBD2 (6 bases). Trimming left V 5 bases short and J 3 bases short, with 11 bases between. There are 13 residues in the CDR3. The V gene's germline CDR1 is MNHEY and CDR2 SVGAGI.

V is TRBV7-9 and J is TRBJ1-3; possible D gene TRBD1, 5 bases. CDR1 and CDR2 (germline): SEHNR, FQNEAQ (reference sequence). V was trimmed by 3 bases and J by 5 bases, leaving 14 bases between them. This CDR3 contains 15 residues. The CDR3 nucleotides read TGTGCCAGCAGCTTCGAAGTTGGGGGGAGAAACACCATATATTTT. It yields the protein CASSFEVGGRNTIYF.

The chain is built from TRBV5-1 and TRBJ2-1; possibly TRBD1 for D (6 bases). The ends were cut back, 4 bases at V and 5 bases at J, with 16 bases in the middle. CDR1 and CDR2 (germline): SGHRS, YFSETQ. This CDR3 is 15 amino acids long. CDR3 loop: CASSAGTGIHNEQFF. The CDR3 region has the DNA TGCGCCAGCAGCGCCGGAACAGGGATCCACAATGAGCAGTTCTTC.